One sample yielded the 17 T cell receptor beta chains listed below, sequenced in a study of Graves' ophthalmopathy and Graves' hyperthyroidism. Amplification of TCR beta CDR3 regions used RNA transcripts. HTBI primers were used in a first-round RT-PCR, which preceded a second-round multiplex PCR. From the multiplex PCR reads, TCRdb called clonotypes with MiXCR, one entry per CDR3 protein. There are about 740,000 distinct CDR3 sequences in the sample; 40% occur only once, and 40% to 45% lies in the top ten. Sequencing input: peripheral blood. All receptors derive from an adult man with Graves' ophthalmopathy.

This clonotype was detected ten times or more. The chain combines TRBV10-3 with TRBJ2-7, with 9 positions matching TRBD2. The CDR3 runs to 15 residues. Germline assignment: CDR1 ENHRY and CDR2 SYGVKD. The V segment lost 3 bases and the J segment 3 bases; nucleotides outside the gene matches: 6. CDR3 nucleotide sequence: TGTGCCATCAGTGAAGCGGCTAGCGGGATCTACGAGCAGTACTTC. Translated, it gives CAISEAASGIYEQYF.

On this clonotype itself: This may arise from a read error, as a much more abundant clone is one base away. The rearrangement joins TRBV19 to TRBJ1-1; no clear D. CDR1 is LNHDA, CDR2 SQIVND, per germline (reference sequence). The CDR3 loop spans 13 amino acids. V was clipped by 5 bases and J by 4 bases, with 11 bases between them. Here the CDR3 reads CASSERRGTEAFF. The CDR3 DNA reads TGTGCCAGTAGTGAAAGACGAGGCACTGAAGCTTTCTTT.

Turning to this clonotype: A much larger clone differs by one base, so this may be a read error. The chain couples TRBV29-1 to TRBJ2-5, with D unclear. The J call may be wrong; the DNA end is better matched by TRBJ2-7. The V gene's germline CDR1 is SQVTM and CDR2 ANQGSEA. The CDR3 totals 13 residues. CDR3 sequence (DNA): TGCTGCGCCCCGGGTCCGCAATCCTACGAGCAGTACTTC. Translation: CCAPGPQSYEQYF.

The chain uses TRBV24-1 and TRBJ2-5, with D perhaps TRBD1 (5 bases). CDR3 size: 16 residues. Trimming removed 3 bases at V and 1 base at J, with 14 bases between. Per germline, CDR1 KGHDR and CDR2 SFDVKD. CDR3 nucleotides: TGTGCCACCAGTGATCCCTCTAGGACAACCCAAGAGACCCAGTACTTC. This encodes CATSDPSRTTQETQYF.

On this clonotype itself: It is likely a read error, because the conserved phenylalanine at the end of the CDR3 is missing. It is unclear where the CDR3 begins or ends on the DNA, so no DNA is shown, and the CDR3 is as TCRdb lists it. The chain joins TRBV29-1 to TRBJ1-1; TRBD1, the table's D call, lacks a check against the DNA. Ends included, the CDR3 has 10 residues. Germline-derived CDR1 and CDR2 are SQVTM and ANQGSEA. CDR3 sequence: CSVAGTEPNY.

The chain joins TRBV14 to TRBJ2-7, with D perhaps matching TRBD1 or TRBD2 (5 bases each). The V end lost 3 bases, the J end lost 2 bases, and 20 bases lay between the germline ends. Germline V gives CDR1 SGHDN, CDR2 FVKESK. The CDR3 totals 17 residues. CDR3 sequence: CASSQDKRGGIPYEQYF. CDR3 bases: TGTGCCAGCAGCCAGGACAAGAGGGGTGGGATCCCCTACGAGCAGTACTTC.

The chain links TRBV19 to TRBJ1-4; 8 positions agree with TRBD1. Unmatched junction bases numbered 10, after V lost 3 bases and J lost 7 bases. CDR3 length: 16 amino acids. The germline CDR1 and CDR2 sequences are LNHDA and SQIVND (reference sequence). The CDR3 spells CASSILGQGEGEKLFF. The DNA of the CDR3 is TGTGCCAGTAGTATCCTCGGACAGGGAGAAGGTGAAAAACTGTTTTTT.

The rearrangement uses TRBV25-1 and TRBJ2-2, with D uncertain. Trimming took off 0 bases at V and 6 bases at J, with 2 bases between the two ends. This CDR3 spans 12 amino acids. Germline V gene lookup returns CDR1 MGHDK and CDR2 SYGVNS. In DNA form, the CDR3 reads TGTGCCAGCAGTGAATACGCCGGGGAGCTGTTTTTT. It specifies CASSEYAGELFF.

This clonotype was observed a few times. The rearrangement joins TRBV7-9 to TRBJ1-1; TRBD1 is a possible D gene (5 bases). The CDR3 contains 16 residues. Trimming shortened V by 8 bases and J by 1 base, and 20 bases separated the two germline ends. Germline CDR1 SEHNR, CDR2 FQNEAQ (reference sequence). The CDR3 coding sequence is TGTGCCAGCTCACCACGCACAGGAATTACGAACACTGAAGCTTTCTTT. This encodes CASSPRTGITNTEAFF.

The chain links TRBV15 to TRBJ1-2; D might be TRBD1 (5 bases). CDR3 length: 13 amino acids. Looked up from germline, CDR1 is LNHNV and CDR2 is YYDKDF (reference sequence). V dropped 3 bases and J dropped 4 bases, with 9 bases sitting between them. Written as DNA, the CDR3 is TGTGCCACCAGCAGGAGGGACCCCTATGGCTACACCTTC. It specifies CATSRRDPYGYTF.

This chain uses TRBV6-5 with TRBJ1-2; no clear D. Trimming stripped 4 bases from V and 8 bases from J, with 8 bases between. This CDR3 has 11 amino acids. The germline V gene has CDR1 MNHEY and CDR2 SVGAGI. The CDR3 DNA follows: TGTGCCAGCAGTTCGAGGACCGGCTACACCTTC. Translated: CASSSRTGYTF.

The chain couples TRBV15 to TRBJ1-2, with unresolved D. V lost 3 bases and J lost 7, with 9 bases in between. CDR3 length: 12 amino acids. Germline loops: CDR1 LNHNV, CDR2 YYDKDF (reference sequence). The CDR3 reads CATSRGTGGYTF. The CDR3 DNA follows: TGTGCCACCAGCAGGGGTACTGGTGGCTACACCTTC.

The genes are TRBV19 and TRBJ1-6; 7 bases are shared with TRBD1. The junction had 11 bases not matched to a gene; V was cut back by 9 bases and J by 3 bases. The V gene's germline CDR1 is LNHDA and CDR2 SQIVND (reference sequence). There are 16 residues in the CDR3. CDR3 sequence (DNA): TGTGCCAGCGCACGAGAAGGGGGCGTCTATAATTCACCCCTCCACTTT. Translating gives CASAREGGVYNSPLHF.

The chain links TRBV2 to TRBJ1-1, with TRBD1 as a possible D gene (5 bases). The V gene's germline CDR1 is SNHLY and CDR2 FYNNEI. The ends were cut back, 5 bases at V and 6 bases at J, with 13 bases in the middle. This CDR3 spans 13 amino acids. The CDR3 nucleotides read TGTGCCAGCAGTTTAGGCAGGGTACCTGAAGCTTTCTTT. Its translation: CASSLGRVPEAFF.

In its sample, this clonotype was seen many times. The V gene is TRBV9, the J gene TRBJ2-7; TRBD2 aligns across 14 bases. The germline V gene has CDR1 SGDLS and CDR2 YYNGEE. CDR3 length: 15 residues. Trimming at V came to 3 bases and at J to 5 bases, leaving 4 bases not matched to a gene. CDR3 loop: CASSGLAGGQDEQYF. As DNA, the CDR3 is TGTGCCAGCAGCGGACTAGCGGGGGGGCAGGACGAGCAGTACTTC.

This clonotype has a count of ten or more. J is TRBJ1-1 and V is TRBV7-6; tentatively, D is TRBD1 (5 bases). This CDR3 has 15 amino acids. With 3 bases removed from V and 2 bases from J, the gap between germline ends came to 13 bases. The germline CDR1 and CDR2 sequences are SGHVS and FNYEAQ. CDR3 nucleotides: TGTGCCAGCAGCTTTGGGACCTTGGGAAACACTGAAGCTTTCTTT. This codes for CASSFGTLGNTEAFF.

V is TRBV10-3 and J is TRBJ2-5; 8 positions match TRBD1. The CDR3 contains 15 residues. Looked up from germline, CDR1 is ENHRY and CDR2 is SYGVKD. Trimming cost V 1 base and J 1 base; bases outside gene matches: 2. CDR3 coding DNA: TGTGCCATCAGTGAGTGGACAGGGTTCCAAGAGACCCAGTACTTC. Its translation is CAISEWTGFQETQYF.